These 14 T cell receptor beta chains were all obtained from the same sample, sequenced in a study of blood T cell repertoires in COVID-19. Produced via immunoSEQ multiplex PCR; TCRdb's table is partial and in-frame only. Of around 300,000 clones in the sample, about 87% were seen once. Input material: PBMCs or T cells enriched from blood (not recorded which). These receptors were taken from a woman in her fifties or sixties who had recovered from COVID-19.

The rearrangement joins TRBV2 to TRBJ2-7; the match to TRBD1 covers 8 bases. CDR3 length equals 15 residues. Germline V CDR1 and CDR2: SNHLY, FYNNEI. J was trimmed by 3 bases and V by 1 base; bases with no gene match: 5. The CDR3 spells CASSEGQGAVYEQYF. In DNA, the CDR3 is TGTGCCAGCAGTGAAGGGCAGGGGGCAGTCTACGAGCAGTACTTC.

The J gene is TRBJ1-5, the V gene TRBV6-1; 8 bases line up with TRBD1. This CDR3 comprises 18 residues. Unmatched junction bases numbered 9, after V lost 2 bases and J lost 0 bases. Per the germline V gene, CDR1 is MNHNS and CDR2 is SASEGT. The CDR3 region is CASSEPTGGFYSNQPQHF. The DNA for the CDR3 is TGTGCCAGCAGTGAACCTACAGGGGGATTTTATAGCAATCAGCCCCAGCATTTT.

The V gene is TRBV6-2 or TRBV6-3, the J gene TRBJ2-3, with TRBD2 matching over 10 bases. The CDR3 consists of 16 residues. CDR1 is MNHEY and CDR2 is SVGEGT in the germline V gene. V trimming: 2 bases; J trimming: 3 bases; junction bases outside the gene matches: 5. The CDR3 here is CASSYGSSGSTDTQYF. The CDR3 bases are TGTGCCAGCAGTTACGGCTCTAGCGGGAGTACAGATACGCAGTATTTT.

The rearrangement uses TRBV2 and TRBJ1-2, with D tentatively TRBD1 (5 bases). Germline CDR1 and CDR2: SNHLY and FYNNEI. This CDR3 has 12 amino acids. Trimming removed 7 bases at V and 7 bases at J, with 13 bases between. The CDR3 DNA reads as TGTGCCAGCAAGGCGGGGGTTTTTGGCTACACCTTC. The encoded protein is CASKAGVFGYTF. The complete variable domain, with remaining parts taken from reference TRBV2 and TRBJ1-2, reads EPEVTQTPSHQVTQMGQEVILRCVPISNHLYFYWYRQILGQKVEFLVSFYNNEISEKSEIFDDQFSVERPDGSNFTLKIRSTKLEDSAMYFCASKAGVFGYTFGSGTRLTVV.

This rearrangement joins TRBV30 to TRBJ2-5; D gene uncertain. V lost 1 base to trimming and J lost 4 bases, with 4 bases between them. The CDR3 is 11 amino acids. Germline V gives CDR1 GTSNPN, CDR2 SVGIG (reference sequence). The CDR3 nucleotides are TGTGCCTGGAGTGGAGGAGAGACCCAGTACTTC. Amino acid sequence: CAWSGGETQYF. Full variable domain (outside the CDR3, taken from reference TRBV30 and TRBJ2-5): SQTIHQWPATLVQPVGSPLSLECTVEGTSNPNLYWYRQAAGRGLQLLFYSVGIGQISSEVPQNLSASRPQDRQFILSSKKLLLSDSGFYLCAWSGGETQYFGPGTRLLVL.

The V call is TRBV19, the J call TRBJ1-1; 8 nucleotides align to TRBD1. Losses at the gene ends were 4 bases for V and 3 bases for J; bases not matched to a gene: 4. The CDR3 extends over 14 amino acids. CDR1 LNHDA and CDR2 SQIVND come from the germline V gene (reference sequence). CDR3 residues: CASSKAGGYTEAFF. The CDR3 DNA reads TGTGCCAGTAGTAAGGCAGGGGGCTACACTGAAGCTTTCTTT.

This chain links TRBV7-8 with TRBJ2-5, with D possibly being TRBD1 (5 bases). Trimming took off 5 bases at V and 5 bases at J, with 12 bases between the two ends. The CDR3 is made up of 13 amino acids. CDR1 and CDR2 from the germline V gene are SGHVS and FQNEAQ. CDR3 sequence (DNA): TGTGCCAGCAGCGTGGGCAGGGTTGAGACCCAGTACTTC. Its translation: CASSVGRVETQYF.

The CDR3 loop reads CASSEGVGFSAFF. The CDR3 DNA is TGTGCCAGCAGTGAAGGGGTCGGGTTTTCCGCTTTCTTT. The chain joins TRBV2 to TRBJ1-1; D is unclear. CDR3 length: 13 residues. V lost 1 base and J 11 bases, leaving 14 bases between the germline ends. From germline, CDR1 is SNHLY and CDR2 FYNNEI.

A word on this clone: Since no conserved phenylalanine or tryptophan closes the CDR3, a read error is the likely cause. No DNA is shown, since the ends of the CDR3 on it are uncertain; the CDR3 is the one TCRdb lists. This chain joins TRBV12-3 or TRBV12-4 and TRBJ1-2; the table's TRBD1 call for D was not verified on the DNA. The CDR3 is 12 amino acids long, termini counted. The CDR3 is CASSRRQGALRS.

The V and J genes are TRBV9 and TRBJ2-1; 10 nucleotides align to TRBD2. Germline lookup yields CDR1 SGDLS and CDR2 YYNGEE. The CDR3 consists of 17 residues. V was pared by 4 bases and J by 0 bases, with 7 bases of the junction left unmatched. The CDR3 DNA sequence: TGTGCCAGCAGCACCCGTAGCGGGAGGAGCTCCTACAATGAGCAGTTCTTC. This codes for CASSTRSGRSSYNEQFF. Filled out from reference TRBV9 and TRBJ2-1, the complete variable domain reads DSGVTQTPKHLITATGQRVTLRCSPRSGDLSVYWYQQSLDQGLQFLIQYYNGEERAKGNILERFSAQQFPDLHSELNLSSLELGDSALYFCASSTRSGRSSYNEQFFGPGTRLTVL.

The genes are TRBV9 and TRBJ2-1, with D possibly TRBD2 on 5 matching bases. The length of the CDR3 is 15 residues. Trimming took 0 bases from V and 2 from J, leaving 9 bases between them. CDR1 and CDR2 (germline): SGDLS, YYNGEE. The CDR3 coding sequence is TGTGCCAGCAGCGTAGAACTAGACCCCTACAATGAGCAGTTCTTC. Its translation is CASSVELDPYNEQFF. Using reference TRBV9 and TRBJ2-1 for the parts outside the CDR3, the full variable domain is DSGVTQTPKHLITATGQRVTLRCSPRSGDLSVYWYQQSLDQGLQFLIQYYNGEERAKGNILERFSAQQFPDLHSELNLSSLELGDSALYFCASSVELDPYNEQFFGPGTRLTVL.

The chain joins TRBV30 to TRBJ1-3; 7 nucleotides align to TRBD1. Germline CDR1 reads GTSNPN; CDR2 reads SVGIG (reference sequence). The CDR3 is 17 residues long. The V gene end was trimmed by 1 base and the J gene end by 2 bases; junction bases not matched to a gene: 11. CDR3 protein: CAWSDWGTGVAGNTIYF. The CDR3 region has the DNA TGTGCCTGGAGTGATTGGGGCACAGGGGTGGCTGGAAACACCATATATTTT.

This chain joins TRBV29-1 and TRBJ1-3; D is unclear. The CDR3 is 13 residues long. CDR1 is SQVTM and CDR2 is ANQGSEA in the germline V gene. Trimming removed 3 bases at V and 3 bases at J, with 9 bases between. This CDR3 reads CSVEAEDGNTIYF. The CDR3 region has the DNA TGCAGCGTTGAGGCAGAGGATGGAAACACCATATATTTT. The whole variable domain, filled in from reference TRBV29-1 and TRBJ1-3, reads SAVISQKPSRDICQRGTSLTIQCQVDSQVTMMFWYRQQPGQSLTLIATANQGSEATYESGFVIDKFPISRPNLTFSTLTVSNMSPEDSSIYLCSVEAEDGNTIYFGEGSWLTVV.

J is TRBJ1-2 and V is TRBV30; TRBD1 is a possible D gene (5 bases). V lost 3 bases and J 4 bases, leaving 9 bases between the germline ends. CDR3 size: 12 residues. The germline CDR1 and CDR2 sequences are GTSNPN and SVGIG (reference sequence). The CDR3 loop reads CAWSPTVYGYTF. The CDR3 bases are TGTGCCTGGAGCCCGACAGTCTATGGCTACACCTTC.